The sequence of this T cell receptor (beta chain) was determined in a study of blood T cell repertoires in COVID-19. This clone was seen only a few times. Sequencing used immunoSEQ multiplex PCR; TCRdb keeps in-frame clones, though not all of them. The sample contains roughly 300,000 clones, 83% of which appear only once. J was trimmed by 4 bases and V by 3 bases; bases with no gene match: 5. Germline values: CDR1 KGHSH, CDR2 LQKENI. There are 16 residues in the CDR3. This receptor was obtained from a woman between 50 and 59 years old who had recovered from COVID-19. The V and J genes are TRBV18 and TRBJ2-5; 13 bases match TRBD2. Material for sequencing was peripheral blood. The CDR3 is CASSPRTSGGGETQYF. In nucleotides, the CDR3 is TGTGCCAGCTCACCGAGGACTAGCGGGGGAGGAGAGACCCAGTACTTC. Variable domain in full (rest from reference TRBV18 and TRBJ2-5): NAGVMQNPRHLVRRRGQEARLRCSPMKGHSHVYWYRQLPEEGLKFMVYLQKENIIDESGMPKERFSAEFPKEGPSILRIQQVVRGDSAAYFCASSPRTSGGGETQYFGPGTRLLVL.